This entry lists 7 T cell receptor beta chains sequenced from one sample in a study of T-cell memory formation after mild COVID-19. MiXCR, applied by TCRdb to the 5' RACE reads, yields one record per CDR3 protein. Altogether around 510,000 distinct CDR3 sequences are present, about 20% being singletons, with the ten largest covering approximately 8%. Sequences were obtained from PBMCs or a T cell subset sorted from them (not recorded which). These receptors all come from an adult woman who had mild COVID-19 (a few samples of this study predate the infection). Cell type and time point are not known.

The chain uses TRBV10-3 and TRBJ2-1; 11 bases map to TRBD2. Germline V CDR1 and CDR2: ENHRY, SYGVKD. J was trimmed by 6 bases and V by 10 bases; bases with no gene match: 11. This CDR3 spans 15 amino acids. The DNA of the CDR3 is TGTGCCAGCTGCTCGGGACTAGCGGCCTCCAATGAGCAGTTCTTC. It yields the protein CASCSGLAASNEQFF.

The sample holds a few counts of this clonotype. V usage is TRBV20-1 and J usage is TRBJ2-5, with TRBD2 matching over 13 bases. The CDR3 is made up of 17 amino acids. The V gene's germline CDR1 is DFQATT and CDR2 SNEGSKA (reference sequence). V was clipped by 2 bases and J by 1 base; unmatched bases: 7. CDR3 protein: CSARSPGLAGTQETQYF. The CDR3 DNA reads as TGCAGTGCTAGATCCCCGGGACTAGCGGGGACCCAAGAGACCCAGTACTTC.

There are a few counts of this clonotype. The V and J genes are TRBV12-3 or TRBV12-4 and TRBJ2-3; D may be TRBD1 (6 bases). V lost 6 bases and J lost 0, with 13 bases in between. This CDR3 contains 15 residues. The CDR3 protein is CASRQGLGSTDTQYF. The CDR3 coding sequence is TGTGCCAGCAGACAGGGATTGGGGAGCACAGATACGCAGTATTTT.

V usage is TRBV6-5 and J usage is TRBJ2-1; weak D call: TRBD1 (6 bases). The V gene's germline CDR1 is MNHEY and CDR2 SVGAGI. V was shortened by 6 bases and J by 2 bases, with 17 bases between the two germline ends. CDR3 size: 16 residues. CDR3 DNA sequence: TGTGCCAGCAGCCGGTCAGGGGCTAGTCCCTACAATGAGCAGTTCTTC. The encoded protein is CASSRSGASPYNEQFF.

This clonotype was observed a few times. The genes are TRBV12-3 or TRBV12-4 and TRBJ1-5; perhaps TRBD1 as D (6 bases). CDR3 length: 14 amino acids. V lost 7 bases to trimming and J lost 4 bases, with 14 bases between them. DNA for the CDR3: TGTGCCAGCACCTTCGGGGGCGGGAATCAGCCCCAGCATTTT. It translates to CASTFGGGNQPQHF.

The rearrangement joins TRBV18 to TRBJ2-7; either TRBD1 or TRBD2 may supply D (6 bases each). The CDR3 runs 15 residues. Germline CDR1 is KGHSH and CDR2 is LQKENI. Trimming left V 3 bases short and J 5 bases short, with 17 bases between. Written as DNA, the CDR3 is TGTGCCAGCTCACCGCTAGACGGCGGGGACAACGAGCAGTACTTC. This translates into CASSPLDGGDNEQYF.

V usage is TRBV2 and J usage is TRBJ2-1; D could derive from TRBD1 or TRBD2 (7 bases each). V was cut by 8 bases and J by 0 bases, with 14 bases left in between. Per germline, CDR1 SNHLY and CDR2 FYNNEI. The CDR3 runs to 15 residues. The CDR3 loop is CASSGGGSSYNEQFF. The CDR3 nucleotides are TGTGCCAGCTCAGGGGGGGGAAGCTCCTACAATGAGCAGTTCTTC. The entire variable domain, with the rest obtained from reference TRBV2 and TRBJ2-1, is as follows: EPEVTQTPSHQVTQMGQEVILRCVPISNHLYFYWYRQILGQKVEFLVSFYNNEISEKSEIFDDQFSVERPDGSNFTLKIRSTKLEDSAMYFCASSGGGSSYNEQFFGPGTRLTVL.